Listed below are T cell receptor beta chains from one sample, sequenced in a study of cytomegalovirus exposure and HLA in healthy donors. The assay was immunoSEQ multiplex PCR, and TCRdb's table has in-frame clones only and misses some. The sample shows 98,000 or so clones, roughly 72% of them seen only once. The sample comprised PBMCs. Every receptor here comes from a woman younger than 35 in good health and CMV-seropositive. CDR3s include the opening cysteine and the closing phenylalanine or tryptophan. Fields, in order: V gene, J gene, clone size, D gene, CDR3 DNA, CDR3 protein. A D gene is named only where the DNA matches it firmly. Expanded clones get a size class; other rows say once, few or many, or leave the size out.

TRBV29-1	TRBJ1-2	once	.	TGCAGCGTTGAATTTAGTGTGGATGGCTACACCTTC	CSVEFSVDGYTF
TRBV7-8	TRBJ2-5	.	TRBD1	TGTGCCAGCAGCTTAGGGGGACAGGGCGGAGAGACCCAGTACTTC	CASSLGGQGGETQYF
TRBV6-1	TRBJ1-5	.	.	.	CASSTSTGGGPQHF
TRBV28	TRBJ2-7	.	TRBD2	TGTGCCAGCCAGGCAGGACTAGGAGCCTACGAGCAGTACTTC	CASQAGLGAYEQYF
TRBV7-3	TRBJ2-5	.	TRBD1	TGTGCCAGCAGCCGACAGGGGCGGGAGACCCAGTACTTC	CASSRQGRETQYF
TRBV19	TRBJ2-1	once	.	TGTGCCAGTGCTCTCGGCGGGAACAATGAGCAGTTCTTC	CASALGGNNEQFF
TRBV6-5	TRBJ1-1	.	TRBD1	TGTGCCAGCAGTGGAGACAGGGTTGGCACTGAAGCTTTCTTT	CASSGDRVGTEAFF
TRBV2	TRBJ2-1	.	TRBD2	TGTGCCAGCAGTGTTGGACTAGCGGGAGGTAATGAGCAGTTCTTC	CASSVGLAGGNEQFF
TRBV2	TRBJ2-3	.	TRBD2	TGTGCCAGCAGTGAAGCGTACCCGGGACTAGCGGGAGGGCTCAATACGCAGTATTTT	CASSEAYPGLAGGLNTQYF
TRBV29-1	TRBJ2-3	.	TRBD2	TGCAGTGTTGAAGGGGGGACTAGCGTGAGAGATACGCAGTATTTT	CSVEGGTSVRDTQYF
TRBV15	TRBJ1-1	.	.	TGTGCCACCAGCTCGAGAGAGAACACTGAAGCTTTCTTT	CATSSRENTEAFF
TRBV6-5	TRBJ2-2	.	.	TGTGCCACTAAGGGACTCGGGGAGCTGTTTTTT	CATKGLGELFF
TRBV5-1	TRBJ2-1	.	TRBD2	TGCGCCAGCAGCTTGGGAGCGGGAGTCCCCTACAATGAGCAGTTCTTC	CASSLGAGVPYNEQFF
TRBV27	TRBJ1-5	once	TRBD1	TGTGCCAGCAGTACCACAGGGGGCGGCAATCAGCCCCAGCATTTT	CASSTTGGGNQPQHF
TRBV5-1	TRBJ2-1	.	TRBD2	TGCGCCAGCAGCTTGGCCGGACTAGCGGGCCCTGACAATGAGCAGTTCTTC	CASSLAGLAGPDNEQFF
TRBV5-1	TRBJ1-1	.	.	TGCGCCAGCAGCCCTACCAATTCTATTGTCCCTGAAGCTTTCTTT	CASSPTNSIVPEAFF
TRBV19	TRBJ2-3	few	.	TGTGCCAGTAGTATAACAGGGGGGGTCCTCGAGGGTACGCAGTATTTT	CASSITGGVLEGTQYF
TRBV7-3	TRBJ2-1	.	.	TGTGCCAGCAGCCCCCGACTTGCGAGCTCCTACAATGAGCAGTTCTTC	CASSPRLASSYNEQFF
TRBV5-6	TRBJ2-1	few	.	TGTGCCAGCAGCTTGTACTACAATGAGCAGTTCTTC	CASSLYYNEQFF
TRBV6-6	TRBJ2-5	.	.	TGTGCCAGCAGCCTAATAGGGGGAGAGACCCAGTACTTC	CASSLIGGETQYF
TRBV29-1	TRBJ2-1	.	TRBD2	TGCAGCGTTGGGGGACTAGCGGGAAGGAATGAGCAGTTCTTC	CSVGGLAGRNEQFF
TRBV5-5	TRBJ2-5	.	.	TGTGCCAGCAGCTTGCCAGGCCAAGAGACCCAGTACTTC	CASSLPGQETQYF
TRBV20-1	TRBJ2-3	.	.	TGCAGTGCGCGGGGTTGGAATACGCAGTATTTT	CSARGWNTQYF
TRBV25-1	TRBJ1-4	.	.	TGTGCCAGCAGTGAGCGAACCAATGAAAAACTGTTTTTT	CASSERTNEKLFF
TRBV28	TRBJ2-7	.	TRBD1	TGTGCCAGCAGTCAAACAGGGGACGAGCAGTACTTC	CASSQTGDEQYF
TRBV19	TRBJ2-7	few	TRBD1	TGTGCCAGTAGTCCAGGACAGGGCCTCTACGAGCAGTACTTC	CASSPGQGLYEQYF
TRBV28	TRBJ1-1	.	TRBD1	TGTGCCAGCCTGGACAGGGGAACTGAAGCTTTCTTT	CASLDRGTEAFF
TRBV25-1	TRBJ1-3	.	.	TGTGCCAGCAGTGTCGCAGGCAACTCTGGAAACACCATATATTTT	CASSVAGNSGNTIYF
TRBV2	TRBJ2-7	.	TRBD2	TGTGCCAGCAGTGGACTAGCGGGAGGCTACGAGCAGTACTTC	CASSGLAGGYEQYF
TRBV5-1	TRBJ1-2	once	.	TGCGCCAGCAGCTGGACAGTCAACTATGGCTACACCTTC	CASSWTVNYGYTF
TRBV10-3	TRBJ2-7	.	.	TGTGCCATCAGTGAGCCCAAGGGGGTCATCTACGAGCAGTACTTC	CAISEPKGVIYEQYF
TRBV5-1	TRBJ2-3	.	.	TGCGCCAGCAGCCCGCTGGAGAGGGCAGGAACAGATACGCAGTATTTT	CASSPLERAGTDTQYF
TRBV6-5	TRBJ1-5	once	TRBD1	TGTGCCAGCAGGGAGACAGGGAGCAATCAGCCCCAGCATTTT	CASRETGSNQPQHF
TRBV28	TRBJ1-2	.	TRBD1	TGTGCCAGCAGGCCCGCAGGGGGCGTCTATGGCTACACCTTC	CASRPAGGVYGYTF
TRBV10-2	TRBJ2-2	.	.	TGCGCCAGCAGTGAGTCGGGGGGATCAACCGGGGAGCTGTTTTTT	CASSESGGSTGELFF
TRBV2	TRBJ1-4	.	TRBD1	TGTGCCAGCAGCCTCAGAATGGGACAGGGGTCTGAAAAACTGTTTTTT	CASSLRMGQGSEKLFF
TRBV28	TRBJ1-2	.	.	TGTGCCAGCAGTTTAGCGGGGGGCGCTTATGGCTACACCTTC	CASSLAGGAYGYTF
TRBV10-1	TRBJ1-1	.	.	TGCGCCAGCAGTGATCGGTCCGGGACTGAAGCTTTCTTT	CASSDRSGTEAFF
TRBV28	TRBJ2-7	.	.	TGTGCCAGCAGAGTCGGAGACTACGAGCAGTACTTC	CASRVGDYEQYF
TRBV4-1	TRBJ1-3	.	.	TGCGCCAGCAGCTCTCCCGGAGGTTTCGGAAACACCATATATTTT	CASSSPGGFGNTIYF
TRBV28	TRBJ2-7	.	TRBD2	TGTGCCAGCAGGGGCGCTAGCGGAACCTACGAGCAGTACTTC	CASRGASGTYEQYF
TRBV7-2	TRBJ2-5	.	.	TGTGCCAGCAGCTTAGGCCGGGCGTTGCGGGTATACGCGGAGACCCAGTACTTC	CASSLGRALRVYAETQYF
TRBV5-6	TRBJ1-2	.	.	TGTGCCAGCAGCTTGAGGCCACAGGCGTATGGCTACACCTTC	CASSLRPQAYGYTF
TRBV5-1	TRBJ2-5	.	.	TGCGCCAGCAGCACCCTAGTCGGTGAGACCCAGTACTTC	CASSTLVGETQYF
TRBV11-3	TRBJ2-7	.	TRBD2	TGTGCCAGCAGCACCAGGACTAGCGGGAGGGCCTACGAGCAGTACTTC	CASSTRTSGRAYEQYF
TRBV6-1	TRBJ2-1	once	TRBD2	TGTGCCAGCGGATTAGCGGGAACCTACAATGAGCAGTTCTTC	CASGLAGTYNEQFF
TRBV7-9	TRBJ2-7	.	TRBD1	TGTGCCAGCAGCTTAACGGGACAGGTAACCTACGAGCAGTACTTC	CASSLTGQVTYEQYF
TRBV25-1	TRBJ1-2	.	TRBD1	TGTGCCAGCAGTGGATCCGGGACAGGGAACTATGGCTACACCTTC	CASSGSGTGNYGYTF
TRBV6-5	TRBJ2-5	.	.	TGTGCCAGCCGGGGGGCAGGGGAAGAGACCCAGTACTTC	CASRGAGEETQYF
TRBV9	TRBJ1-2	.	.	TGTGCCAGCAGCGGTGCGGGGGGCTTTGACTATGGCTACACCTTC	CASSGAGGFDYGYTF
TRBV12-5	TRBJ1-5	.	TRBD1	TGTGCTAGTGGTTTGGGACAGGGCGGCCAGCCCCAGCATTTT	CASGLGQGGQPQHF
TRBV7-3	TRBJ2-2	.	.	TGTGCCAGCAGCTTTGCGCATGGGAGTAACACCGGGGAGCTGTTTTTT	CASSFAHGSNTGELFF
TRBV5-1	TRBJ1-4	.	TRBD1	TGCGCCAGCAGCCTTCCGCCCTCCCCGGGACAGGGATCGAAAAAACTGTTTTTT	CASSLPPSPGQGSKKLFF
TRBV28	TRBJ1-2	.	.	TGTGCCAGCAGCGACAGTCTTTTAGGCTACACCTTC	CASSDSLLGYTF